This passage covers 24 T cell receptor beta chains from one sample sequenced in a study of CD8 T cells in Susac syndrome. It was with random hexamers that about 0.45 to 1 ug RNA was reverse transcribed. TCRdb used MiXCR to reprocess the immunoSEQ multiplex PCR reads, holding one entry per CDR3 protein. Here the sample spans over 300,000 distinct CDR3 sequences, under 95% being singletons. Sequences were obtained from CD4+ T cells from PBMCs. These receptors were taken from a human donor with multiple sclerosis.

This chain uses TRBV27 with TRBJ1-2, with D tentatively TRBD1 (6 bases). CDR1 is MNHEY, CDR2 SMNVEV, per germline (reference sequence). The CDR3 loop spans 16 amino acids. Trimming shortened V by 0 bases and J by 5 bases, and 16 bases separated the two germline ends. In nucleotides, the CDR3 is TGTGCCAGCAGTTTATCGTTCGGGGGCGAGGTGTATGGCTACACCTTC. Its translation: CASSLSFGGEVYGYTF.

The chain employs TRBV3-1 and TRBJ2-3; D unclear. V was trimmed by 0 bases and J by 9 bases, leaving 7 bases between them. Germline V lookup: CDR1 LGHDT, CDR2 YNNKEL (reference sequence). This CDR3 has 12 residues. The DNA of the CDR3 is TGTGCCAGCAGCCAAGAATGGGTAACGCAGTATTTT. Translated: CASSQEWVTQYF.

The rearrangement uses TRBV6-1 and TRBJ1-2; the match to TRBD1 covers 8 bases. This CDR3 contains 16 residues. Germline CDR1 is MNHNS and CDR2 is SASEGT. Trimming cost V 6 bases and J 6 bases; bases outside gene matches: 15. The CDR3: CASSAGGQVGRNGYTF. CDR3 nucleotide sequence: TGTGCCAGCAGCGCCGGGGGACAGGTGGGGCGGAATGGCTACACCTTC.

The chain links TRBV12-3 or TRBV12-4 to TRBJ2-7, with D hard to call. The CDR3 consists of 15 residues. Trimming took 3 bases from V and 3 from J, leaving 15 bases between them. The CDR3 sequence: CASSLVGLLSYEQYF. CDR3 bases: TGTGCCAGCAGTTTGGTCGGCCTGCTCAGCTACGAGCAGTACTTC.

V is TRBV23-1 and J is TRBJ2-3; 11 bases fit TRBD1. TRBV23-1 qualifies as an ORF whose function is uncertain. The CDR3 covers 17 residues. The V segment lost 4 bases and the J segment 2 bases; nucleotides outside the gene matches: 8. The CDR3 region has the DNA TGCGCCAGCAGTCGAGGCGGGACAGGGGGGTACACAGATACGCAGTATTTT. Translation: CASSRGGTGGYTDTQYF.

The chain links TRBV11-3 to TRBJ2-7; 7 bases map to TRBD2. CDR3 length equals 14 residues. Per germline, CDR1 SGHNT and CDR2 YENEEA. Unmatched junction bases numbered 11, after V lost 3 bases and J lost 9 bases. In DNA, the CDR3 is TGTGCCAGCAGCTTGGGGGGGAGGGGCCTCCGGCAGTACTTC. This codes for CASSLGGRGLRQYF.

The chain has TRBV11-3 and TRBJ1-6; TRBD1 matches at 9 bases. The CDR3 length is 16 residues. Germline CDR1 and CDR2: SGHNT and YENEEA. Unmatched junction bases numbered 5, after V lost 0 bases and J lost 8 bases. The CDR3 coding sequence is TGTGCCAGCAGCTTAGACCGACAGGGGGTGGATTCACCCCTCCACTTT. As protein: CASSLDRQGVDSPLHF.

This chain joins TRBV5-1 and TRBJ2-5, with D unresolved. Per germline, CDR1 SGHRS and CDR2 YFSETQ. CDR3 length: 14 amino acids. V lost 1 base and J lost 3, with 10 bases in between. In DNA, the CDR3 is TGCGCCAGCAGCTTGTATCCCTCAAAAGAGACCCAGTACTTC. Protein sequence: CASSLYPSKETQYF.

The genes are TRBV7-2 and TRBJ2-1, with D possibly matching TRBD2 (7 bases). Trimming stripped 5 bases from V and 1 base from J, with 21 bases between. Germline V gene sequence: CDR1 SGHTA, CDR2 FQGNSA. The CDR3 consists of 18 residues. The chain's CDR3 is CASSIQGGALTSYNEQFF. CDR3 DNA: TGTGCCAGCAGCATTCAAGGGGGGGCCCTAACATCCTACAATGAGCAGTTCTTC.

The chain employs TRBV6-5 and TRBJ2-4; 11 bases are a match to TRBD2. V shed 0 bases, J shed 0 bases, and the junction held 10 bases outside the gene matches. The CDR3 has 20 residues. Germline V gives CDR1 MNHEY, CDR2 SVGAGI. CDR3: CASSYSRASGGPLAKNIQYF. In DNA form, the CDR3 reads TGTGCCAGCAGTTACTCGAGGGCTAGCGGGGGGCCATTAGCCAAAAACATTCAGTACTTC.

The chain uses TRBV10-3 and TRBJ1-6; D gene unclear. The CDR3 runs to 12 residues. V lost 6 bases, J lost 6 bases, and 6 bases lay in between. CDR1 and CDR2 from the germline V gene are ENHRY and SYGVKD. CDR3 loop: CAIRQVNSPLHF. The CDR3 nucleotides are TGTGCCATCAGGCAGGTTAATTCACCCCTCCACTTT.

This sequence joins TRBV20-1 and TRBJ2-3; maybe TRBD1 (5 bases). With 3 bases removed from V and 4 bases from J, the gap between germline ends came to 11 bases. CDR3 length equals 13 residues. Germline loops: CDR1 DFQATT, CDR2 SNEGSKA (reference sequence). The CDR3 spells CSASFVRADTQYF. CDR3 sequence (DNA): TGCAGTGCTAGTTTTGTCAGGGCAGATACGCAGTATTTT.

The chain employs TRBV3-1 and TRBJ2-3; D is perhaps TRBD2 (6 bases). The CDR3 length is 14 residues. Deletions cut 4 bases from V and 6 bases from J, with 14 bases between. Germline loops: CDR1 LGHDT, CDR2 YNNKEL (reference sequence). DNA of the CDR3: TGTGCCAGCAGCCCTTCGACTAGAAAGGATACGCAGTATTTT. Protein sequence: CASSPSTRKDTQYF.

Concerning this clonotype: A junction boundary mismatches the germline segment, possibly from a read error. The rearrangement uses TRBV7-2 and TRBJ2-3, with 7 bases that match TRBD1. Germline CDR1 SGHTA, CDR2 FQGNSA. The CDR3 covers 13 residues. CDR3 amino acids: CASSYPGTETQYF. In DNA, the CDR3 is TGTGCCAGCAGCTACCCCGGGACAGAGACGCAGTATTTT.

The chain is built from TRBV19 and TRBJ2-5; 10 bases fit TRBD1. The germline CDR1 and CDR2 sequences are LNHDA and SQIVND (reference sequence). The CDR3 has 13 amino acids. V dropped 10 bases and J dropped 5; count of bases not matched to a gene: 7. CDR3 sequence: CATSGQGYETQYF. In DNA form, the CDR3 reads TGTGCCACCTCGGGACAGGGGTATGAGACCCAGTACTTC. Drawing the rest from reference TRBV19 and TRBJ2-5, the complete variable domain is DGGITQSPKYLFRKEGQNVTLSCEQNLNHDAMYWYRQDPGQGLRLIYYSQIVNDFQKGDIAEGYSVSREKKESFPLTVTSAQKNPTAFYLCATSGQGYETQYFGPGTRLLVL.

The V call is TRBV12-3 or TRBV12-4, the J call TRBJ2-1; 9 bases are a match to TRBD1. V gave up 2 bases and J gave up 14 bases; unmatched junction bases: 16. The CDR3 has 16 residues. This CDR3 reads CASSLTGTGTGAKEFF. CDR3 bases: TGTGCCAGCAGTTTAACCGGGACAGGGACGGGAGCTAAGGAGTTCTTC.

The V and J genes are TRBV5-6 and TRBJ2-7; D perhaps matches TRBD2 (5 bases). This CDR3 has 16 amino acids. Trimming stripped 4 bases from V and 0 bases from J, with 17 bases between. CDR1 is SGHDT and CDR2 is YYEEEE in the germline V gene. In DNA, the CDR3 is TGTGCCAGCAGCCCCATCGGGGATCGAAGCTCCTACGAGCAGTACTTC. This encodes CASSPIGDRSSYEQYF.

This chain joins TRBV27 and TRBJ2-5; D gene ambiguous. V was cut by 0 bases and J by 5 bases, with 10 bases left in between. Germline V gene data show CDR1 as MNHEY and CDR2 as SMNVEV (reference sequence). This CDR3 is 14 amino acids long. The CDR3 nucleotides are TGTGCCAGCAGTTTATCGAGTCGTAGCGAGACCCAGTACTTC. Translating gives CASSLSSRSETQYF.

The chain links TRBV2 to TRBJ1-5, with TRBD1 matching 9 bases. The germline CDR1 and CDR2 sequences are SNHLY and FYNNEI. Trimming at V came to 5 bases and at J to 2 bases, leaving 10 bases not matched to a gene. The CDR3 consists of 17 residues. CDR3 amino acids: CASSLPHRGRGNQPQHF. The CDR3 region has the DNA TGTGCCAGCAGTCTCCCCCACAGGGGGCGAGGCAATCAGCCCCAGCATTTT. Filled out from reference TRBV2 and TRBJ1-5, the complete variable domain reads EPEVTQTPSHQVTQMGQEVILRCVPISNHLYFYWYRQILGQKVEFLVSFYNNEISEKSEIFDDQFSVERPDGSNFTLKIRSTKLEDSAMYFCASSLPHRGRGNQPQHFGDGTRLSIL.

This chain joins TRBV20-1 and TRBJ1-2, with D unclear. The germline CDR1 and CDR2 sequences are DFQATT and SNEGSKA (reference sequence). V gave up 1 base and J gave up 6 bases, with 15 bases separating them. This CDR3 has 14 residues. CDR3 residues: CSARGSGSRHGYTF. The DNA for the CDR3 is TGCAGTGCTAGAGGGAGCGGAAGCCGGCATGGCTACACCTTC.

With respect to this clonotype: A read error may produce the germline difference seen at one junction end. The genes are TRBV7-7 and TRBJ2-3, with D maybe TRBD2 (5 bases). There are 15 residues in the CDR3. Germline CDR1 reads SSHAT; CDR2 reads FNYEAQ (reference sequence). The CDR3 is CASSLNRGGTDTQYF. CDR3 coding DNA: TGTGCTAGCAGCCTGAACCGGGGAGGCACAGATACGCAGTATTTT.

This chain uses TRBV5-4 with TRBJ2-7, with D unclear. Germline CDR1 is SGHNT and CDR2 is YYREEE (reference sequence). V lost 4 bases, J lost 2 bases, and 22 bases lay in between. The length of the CDR3 is 17 residues. The DNA of the CDR3 is TGTGCCAGCAGCAGAGAAGGTTCCGCCAGGTTCGCCTACGAGCAGTACTTC. This encodes CASSREGSARFAYEQYF.

This clonotype appeared a few times. The rearrangement joins TRBV4-1 to TRBJ1-1, with D perhaps matching TRBD1 (5 bases). CDR1 and CDR2 (germline): MGHRA, YSYEKL. Trimming took off 4 bases at V and 0 bases at J, with 9 bases between the two ends. The CDR3 covers 14 residues. Here the CDR3 reads CASSRGTVNTEAFF. The CDR3 DNA sequence: TGCGCCAGCAGCCGAGGGACGGTGAACACTGAAGCTTTCTTT.

This clonotype was seen more than once but under ten times. The J gene is TRBJ1-1, the V gene TRBV7-9, with D perhaps TRBD1 (5 bases). The V end was cut by 3 bases, the J end by 2 bases, with 10 bases between. The germline V gene has CDR1 SEHNR and CDR2 FQNEAQ (reference sequence). The CDR3 is 14 residues long. CDR3 sequence reads: CASSLGGDNTEAFF. The CDR3 DNA is TGTGCCAGCAGCTTGGGGGGAGACAACACTGAAGCTTTCTTT.